This T cell receptor (beta chain) was captured by sequencing in a study of cytomegalovirus exposure and HLA in healthy donors. Whole-study results and caveats: TCR beta V- and J-gene trimming was later associated with a missense DCLRE1C variant. With DRB1 most and HLA-C fewest, TCR association rates differed between HLA loci in a later analysis. For most subjects, TCR beta sequences were reported to predict HLA-A and HLA-B alleles with accuracy.

The CDR3 sequence is 12 residues long. CDR1 LNHDA and CDR2 SQIVND come from the germline V gene (reference sequence). V shed 5 bases and J shed 7 bases, with 11 bases lying between them. Unrecorded immune exposure was likely among donors, who were nominally healthy when sampled. Vbeta (60) and Jbeta (13) primers were used in the PCR. Profiled with immunoSEQ multiplex PCR; TCRdb holds only in-frame clones, not every one. The data show approximately 160,000 clones, with 75% seen just once and approximately 3.1% held by the top ten. A note on this clone: Antigen: not known.

This rearrangement joins TRBV19 to TRBJ1-1; a possible D gene is TRBD1 (5 bases). The sequence was obtained from a woman aged 50 to 60 in good health and CMV-seropositive. Sequencing input: PBMCs. As DNA, the CDR3 is TGTGCCAGTAGTCCCAGACAGAATGAAGCTTTCTTT. It encodes CASSPRQNEAFF.